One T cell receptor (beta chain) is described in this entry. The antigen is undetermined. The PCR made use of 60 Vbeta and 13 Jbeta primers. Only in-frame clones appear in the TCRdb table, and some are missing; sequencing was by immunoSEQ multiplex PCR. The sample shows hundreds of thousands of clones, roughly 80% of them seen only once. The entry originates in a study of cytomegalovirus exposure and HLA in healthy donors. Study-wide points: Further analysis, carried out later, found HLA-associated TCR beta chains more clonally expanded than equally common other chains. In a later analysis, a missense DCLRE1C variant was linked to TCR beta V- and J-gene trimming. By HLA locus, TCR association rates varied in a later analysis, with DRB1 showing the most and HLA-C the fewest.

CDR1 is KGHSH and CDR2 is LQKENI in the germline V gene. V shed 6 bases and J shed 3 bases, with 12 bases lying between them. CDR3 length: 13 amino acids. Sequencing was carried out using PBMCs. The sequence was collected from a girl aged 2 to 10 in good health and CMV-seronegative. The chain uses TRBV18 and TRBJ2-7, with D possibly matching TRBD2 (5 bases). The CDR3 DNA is TGTGCCAGCTCCCTTGGACTTGACTACGAGCAGTACTTC. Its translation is CASSLGLDYEQYF.